These 13 T cell receptor beta chains came from one sample sequenced in a study of cytomegalovirus exposure and HLA in healthy donors. The study ran its PCR with 60 Vbeta and 13 Jbeta primers. Only in-frame clones appear in the TCRdb table, and some are missing; sequencing was by immunoSEQ multiplex PCR. The data show 170,000 or so clones, roughly 77% seen once. Sequenced: PBMCs. Every receptor here comes from a woman aged 45-60 years in good health and CMV-seropositive.

The genes are TRBV29-1 and TRBJ2-7, with 8 bases that match TRBD2. Germline V lookup: CDR1 SQVTM, CDR2 ANQGSEA. After removal of 5 bases from V and 2 bases from J, the junction contained 2 bases not matched to a gene. The CDR3 extends over 12 amino acids. CDR3 sequence reads: CSVLAGPYEQYF. The CDR3 DNA is TGCAGCGTTCTAGCGGGCCCCTACGAGCAGTACTTC.

This clone was counted a few times. As DNA, the CDR3 is TGCAGCGTTAAGGGGACTAGCGGGGATCTCTACGAGCAGTACTTC. Translation gives CSVKGTSGDLYEQYF. This chain joins TRBV29-1 and TRBJ2-7, with 13 bases aligning to TRBD2. The germline CDR1 and CDR2 sequences are SQVTM and ANQGSEA. The CDR3 has 15 amino acids. Losses at the gene ends were 5 bases for V and 3 bases for J; bases not matched to a gene: 7.

This clone was counted only a few times. The V gene is TRBV9, the J gene TRBJ1-1; D unresolved. Trimming removed 0 bases from V and 1 base from J, with 10 bases in between. The V gene's germline CDR1 is SGDLS and CDR2 YYNGEE. This CDR3 has 15 amino acids. CDR3 coding DNA: TGTGCCAGCAGCGTAGCTGAACGGGGGAACACTGAAGCTTTCTTT. It codes for CASSVAERGNTEAFF.

This clone was detected once. V is TRBV5-6 and J is TRBJ2-7; TRBD2 matches at 9 bases. This CDR3 contains 15 residues. After removal of 3 bases from V and 4 bases from J, the junction contained 8 bases not matched to a gene. The germline V gene encodes CDR1 SGHDT and CDR2 YYEEEE. CDR3 amino acids: CASSSRGGASYEQYF. CDR3 sequence (DNA): TGTGCCAGCAGCTCGCGGGGGGGGGCAAGTTACGAGCAGTACTTC.

The rearrangement uses TRBV25-1 and TRBJ2-7; D remains unclear. Trimming took 3 bases from V and 3 from J, leaving 3 bases between them. Germline lookup yields CDR1 MGHDK and CDR2 SYGVNS. There are 11 residues in the CDR3. The CDR3 DNA reads TGTGCCAGCAGTGATATCTACGAGCAGTACTTC. Protein sequence: CASSDIYEQYF.

V is TRBV7-8 and J is TRBJ2-6; D is undetermined. Trimming removed 4 bases at V and 0 bases at J, with 10 bases between. This CDR3 spans 16 amino acids. Germline V gene sequence: CDR1 SGHVS, CDR2 FQNEAQ. The CDR3 bases are TGTGCCAGCAGCTCCAAGACAAGCTCTGGGGCCAACGTCCTGACTTTC. Its translation is CASSSKTSSGANVLTF.

The V gene is TRBV28, the J gene TRBJ2-7; 7 nucleotides agree with TRBD2. Germline V gene data show CDR1 as MDHEN and CDR2 as SYDVKM. The CDR3 totals 13 residues. Trimming cost V 4 bases and J 3 bases; bases outside gene matches: 3. CDR3 bases: TGTGCCAGCAGTTGGCGGGAGAACTACGAGCAGTACTTC. Its protein is CASSWRENYEQYF.

The rearrangement joins TRBV7-9 to TRBJ1-6; D possibly corresponds to TRBD1 (6 bases). The CDR3 is made up of 13 amino acids. V lost 5 bases to trimming and J lost 7 bases, with 9 bases between them. Per the germline V gene, CDR1 is SEHNR and CDR2 is FQNEAQ (reference sequence). CDR3 DNA: TGTGCCAGCAGCCCCCAGGGGAATTCACCCCTCCACTTT. This sequence encodes CASSPQGNSPLHF.

This chain joins TRBV19 and TRBJ1-4, with D possibly being TRBD1 (5 bases). The CDR3 loop spans 13 amino acids. The V end lost 3 bases, the J end lost 8 bases, and 10 bases lay between the germline ends. CDR1 and CDR2 (germline): LNHDA, SQIVND (reference sequence). The CDR3 nucleotides read TGTGCCAGTAGTATGGGTCGGGGGGAAAAACTGTTTTTT. Translated: CASSMGRGEKLFF.

The chain carries TRBV9 and TRBJ2-2; D gene ambiguous. Germline CDR1 SGDLS, CDR2 YYNGEE. This CDR3 contains 15 residues. Trimming left V 0 bases short and J 0 bases short, with 6 bases between. The CDR3 protein is CASSVGQSNTGELFF. The CDR3 DNA is TGTGCCAGCAGCGTAGGGCAGTCGAACACCGGGGAGCTGTTTTTT.

This clone was counted only a few times. The V gene is TRBV5-4, the J gene TRBJ2-1; 8 bases align to TRBD2. The V gene end was trimmed by 4 bases and the J gene end by 10 bases; junction bases not matched to a gene: 13. The germline V gene has CDR1 SGHNT and CDR2 YYREEE (reference sequence). This CDR3 contains 15 residues. This chain's CDR3 is CASSPPQAGAQEQFF. CDR3 bases: TGTGCCAGCAGCCCTCCCCAAGCGGGAGCGCAAGAGCAGTTCTTC.

The chain recombines TRBV28 with TRBJ1-1; TRBD1 agrees at 11 bases. Germline CDR1 reads MDHEN; CDR2 reads SYDVKM. The V segment lost 4 bases and the J segment 7 bases; nucleotides outside the gene matches: 8. The CDR3 is 15 residues long. CDR3 residues: CASSSIGQGASEAFF. Written as DNA, the CDR3 is TGTGCCAGCAGTTCAATAGGACAGGGGGCGAGTGAAGCTTTCTTT.

J is TRBJ2-7 and V is TRBV29-1; TRBD2 agrees at 10 bases. Per germline, CDR1 SQVTM and CDR2 ANQGSEA. Germline trimming cut 3 bases from V and 1 base from J; bases unmatched to any gene: 6. CDR3 length: 15 residues. Here the CDR3 reads CSVDSQREGSYEQYF. In nucleotides, the CDR3 is TGCAGCGTTGATAGTCAGCGGGAGGGATCCTACGAGCAGTACTTC.